This is a list of T cell receptor beta chains from one sample in a study of regulatory T cells in long-lasting Graves disease. From the multiplex PCR reads, TCRdb called clonotypes with MiXCR, one entry per CDR3 protein. Of 250,000 or so distinct CDR3 sequences in the sample, roughly 18% are singletons; the top ten hold 11% to 15%. The same specimen was also included in a second study, on T cells in Graves' hyperthyroidism and ophthalmopathy.

Source: peripheral blood mononuclear cells (PBMCs), taken at new diagnosis, from a patient treated with antithyroid drugs. The receptor source for this set is a woman aged 25 to 45 with Graves disease. The CDR3 runs from the conserved cysteine through the conserved F or W. A D gene is named only where the DNA matches it firmly. Some rows mark clone size as missing; the rest say once, few, many or name a class of expanded clone.

TRBJ1-5 | many | TRBD1 | TRBV12-3/TRBV12-4 | 17 | CASSPHQGQGSGQPQHF | TGTGCCAGCAGTCCCCATCAAGGACAGGGGTCGGGTCAGCCCCAGCATTTT
TRBJ1-2 | many | - | TRBV12-3/TRBV12-4 | 15 | CASRSAGAANYGYTF | TGTGCCAGCAGAAGCGCAGGGGCCGCTAACTATGGCTACACCTTC
TRBJ1-1 | - | - | TRBV6-1 | 17 | CATSTGGGTPLNTEAFF | TGTGCCACCTCAACCGGGGGGGGCACCCCCCTGAACACTGAAGCTTTCTTT
TRBJ2-5 | many | - | TRBV5-1 | 16 | CASSLAGDRGLETQYF | TGCGCCAGCAGCTTGGCGGGAGACCGGGGGTTAGAGACCCAGTACTTC
TRBJ2-7 | - | - | TRBV4-1 | 14 | CASSQVGRTYEQYF | TGCGCCAGCAGCCAAGTCGGGCGGACCTACGAGCAGTACTTC
TRBJ2-1 | many | - | TRBV27 | 13 | CASARVSPNEQFF | TGTGCCAGCGCTCGGGTCTCCCCAAATGAGCAGTTCTTC
TRBJ1-1 | - | TRBD1 | TRBV9 | 14 | CASSPRQGPTEAFF | TGTGCCAGCAGCCCGCGACAGGGACCCACTGAAGCTTTCTTT
TRBJ2-1 | - | TRBD1 | TRBV6-5 | 16 | CASSYSWDSRYNEQFF | TGTGCCAGCAGTTACTCATGGGACAGCCGATACAATGAGCAGTTCTTC
TRBJ2-1 | many | - | TRBV27 | 15 | CASSPGRSSYNEQFF | TGTGCCAGCAGTCCCGGACGGAGTTCCTACAATGAGCAGTTCTTC
TRBJ1-2 | many | TRBD1 | TRBV20-1 | 15 | CSAHLNPGTGDGYTF | TGCAGTGCTCACCTTAATCCCGGAACAGGGGATGGCTACACCTTC
TRBJ2-3 | many | - | TRBV5-1 | 15 | CASSLSGVRTDTQYF | TGTGCCAGCAGCTTATCGGGGGTCCGCACAGATACGCAGTATTTT
TRBJ1-6 | many | - | TRBV20-1 | 14 | CSALPGRRSSPLHF | TGCAGTGCTCTTCCCGGGCGTCGGAGTTCACCCCTCCACTTT
TRBJ1-2 | many | TRBD1 | TRBV2 | 11 | CARTEQGAYTF | TGTGCCAGAACCGAACAGGGGGCCTACACCTTC
TRBJ2-7 | many | - | TRBV6-2/TRBV6-3 | 15 | CASSGAEPKGYEQYF | TGTGCCAGCAGTGGGGCAGAACCAAAGGGTTACGAGCAGTACTTC
TRBJ2-1 | - | - | TRBV20-1 | 13 | CSASGSGSSEQFF | TGCAGTGCTAGTGGTTCGGGTTCTAGTGAGCAGTTCTTC
TRBJ1-1 | - | - | TRBV19 | 14 | CASNYRDLGTEAFF | TGTGCCAGTAACTACCGGGATCTTGGTACCGAAGCTTTCTTT
TRBJ1-2 | many | - | TRBV2 | 13 | CATVPGEGYGYTF | TGTGCCACCGTTCCGGGGGAGGGCTATGGCTACACCTTC
TRBJ1-4 | - | TRBD1 | TRBV5-4 | 14 | CASSSGQNNEKLFF | TGTGCCAGCAGCTCGGGACAGAACAATGAAAAACTGTTTTTT
TRBJ2-2 | many | TRBD1 | TRBV5-1 | 17 | CASSVIRDSANTGELFF | TGCGCCAGCAGTGTAATCCGGGACAGCGCGAACACCGGGGAGCTGTTTTTT
TRBJ1-2 | many | - | TRBV11-2 | 13 | CASSSLGPYGYTF | TGTGCCAGCAGTAGTCTGGGGCCCTATGGCTACACCTTC